This T cell receptor beta chain originates from a study of identical twins (dated by TCRdb to the mid-2010s). Regarding the study in general: TCR alpha and beta repertoires from monozygotic twins, unrelated adults of various ages and cord blood were deep-sequenced to test whether fetal clonotypes persist. Replicate twin experiments were performed at different times using different library preparation protocols to rule out contamination. General study outcomes and caveats: Excess twin sharing in beta out-of-frame sequences was weaker because fewer shared sequences lowered the signal-to-noise ratio. Because the same donors could not be followed over many years, conclusions were based on cross-sectional statistical analysis. Fewer insertions were carried by abundant cord blood beta clonotypes, a similar but weaker trend appeared in young adult naive repertoires, and no such trend appeared in memory repertoires. Out-of-frame TCR alpha sharing in monozygotic twins was systematically underestimated by recombination models, whereas sharing between unrelated individuals was in agreement with the recombination models. Compared with coincidental sharing between unrelated individuals, out-of-frame TCR alpha sequences shared between twins showed an excess of sequences with low generation probability. Invariant T cells such as MAIT and iNKT could partly confound zero-insertion analyses, although diverse VJ usage argued against such confounding for most clonotypes.

Only healthy Caucasian donors were included. Library preparation was by 5' RACE. The reads were generated on an Illumina HiSeq 2000. A universal primer binding site was introduced by template switching, and a unique molecular identifier was present in the final cDNA, enabling accurate counting of TCR cDNA molecules. Specific primers in the conserved constant-segment region were used to synthesize first-strand cDNA for the TCR alpha and beta chains. To control for contamination, each cDNA library was double barcoded with a SMART-Mk sample barcode plus Illumina barcodes. TruSeq adapter sequences, together with Illumina sample barcodes, were added in two successive PCR steps. The TCR alpha and beta cDNA libraries were sequenced on the Illumina HiSeq platform using custom primers. In the source study's methods: MiGEC was used to process raw reads and extract unique molecular identifiers, and MiXCR was used to find CDR3 positions. For each individual, recombination models were inferred using an EM algorithm with the repgenHMM and IGoR tools. Shared clonotypes were analyzed with the tcR package in R, and sharing was normalized by the product of cloneset sizes. To study raw recombination without the effects of thymic and clonal selection, out-of-frame nonproductive sequences were analyzed. The raw public data were reprocessed by TCRdb itself: fastp quality trimming at Q25, MiXCR clonotype calling, in-frame beta chains only. Rows are unified per CDR3 protein, each entry keeping the most common DNA and genes. The V and J calls reflect TCRdb's pipeline rather than the authors' work. The sample yields 1,800,000 or so distinct CDR3 sequences; less than 40% were counted once. The biggest ten clones account for less than 0.35% of the sample.

Based on the germline V gene (reference sequence), the CDR1 and CDR2 sequences are MNHEY and SMNVEV. Trimming removed 8 bases from V and 0 bases from J; the gene matches leave 16 bases unexplained. The CDR3 contains 19 residues, cysteine and phenylalanine counted. The retained sequence is limited to the CDR3, 57 bases, with the frame set at the first base. This clonotype has only a few counts. Its antigen is not yet known. Qualities for individual bases were not recorded, and no much larger clone is one base off. This receptor was obtained from a newborn girl in good health. The material sequenced was cord blood. This chain is built from TRBV27 and TRBJ2-3, with 11 central nucleotides matching TRBD2. The DNA is as follows: TGTGCCAGCGCACCCATTTTCGGCCGACTAGCGGGGAGCACAGATACGCAGTATTTT. This translates into CASAPIFGRLAGSTDTQYF.